This TCR beta chain was recovered during a study of T cell repertoires in cytomegalovirus infection. Looking at the study overall: Public TCR beta signatures indicated both CMV infection and matching HLA type. Study-wide findings and caveats: Of the TCR beta families, the public ones yielded a cumulative frequency that identified carriers of CMV plus the relevant HLA. It was HLA-C-restricted CMV-specific TCR beta clonotypes that dominated the response ex vivo.

This clonotype was seen repeatedly, ten times or more. The antigen is unknown. This CDR3 region has 13 residues. The germline gives CDR1 MDHEN, CDR2 SYDVKM. V was clipped by 6 bases and J by 4 bases, with 13 bases between them. TCRdb recomputed calls from the reads with MiXCR, one row per CDR3 protein. The table has 450,000 to 550,000 distinct CDR3 sequences, more than 15% seen once; the top ten hold around 25%. The sequencing input was CD8+ T cells from PBMCs. This chain links TRBV28 with TRBJ2-7; D might be TRBD1 (5 bases). This receptor was obtained from a human donor in good health (CMV status not recorded). Some clones in this sample may be carry-over from other donors' samples. This chain's CDR3 is CASRQPQGYEQYF. The DNA of the CDR3 is TGTGCCAGCAGGCAACCCCAGGGATACGAGCAGTACTTC.